The 14 T cell receptor beta chains presented below share a single source sample, sequenced in a study of OX40 agonist ivuxolimab in advanced cancers. TCRdb's table, derived via immunoSEQ multiplex PCR, lists solely in-frame clones and lacks some. The table includes about 46,000 clones, roughly 85% detected once. The material was CD4+ or CD8+ T cells sorted from blood, obtained in a trial of the OX40 agonist ivuxolimab. The receptor source for this set is an adult with an advanced solid tumor such as melanoma, head and neck, liver or kidney cancer.

The chain employs TRBV7-8 and TRBJ2-1, with D possibly being TRBD2 (7 bases). This CDR3 has 18 residues. Trimming cost V 0 bases and J 2 bases, with 17 bases left between them. Germline V gene sequence: CDR1 SGHVS, CDR2 FQNEAQ. The CDR3, as DNA: TGTGCCAGCAGCTTAGCGGCAAGGGGGAGGGGACCCTACAATGAGCAGTTCTTC. As protein: CASSLAARGRGPYNEQFF.

The rearrangement links TRBV11-2 to TRBJ2-7; TRBD2 aligns across 12 bases. Germline values: CDR1 SGHAT, CDR2 FQNNGV. The CDR3 length is 14 residues. The trim removed 1 base at V and 6 bases at J, leaving 1 base unmatched. The CDR3 DNA reads as TGTGCCAGCAGCTTAGGGGGACTAGCGGGCGAGCAGTACTTC. Its translation: CASSLGGLAGEQYF.

The J gene is TRBJ1-1, the V gene TRBV7-2, with a weak D call TRBD1 (5 bases). Germline CDR1 and CDR2: SGHTA and FQGNSA. Deletions cut 3 bases from V and 1 base from J, with 9 bases between. The CDR3 runs 14 residues. CDR3 residues: CASSLRQGNTEAFF. CDR3 bases: TGTGCCAGCAGCTTGCGTCAGGGGAACACTGAAGCTTTCTTT.

V usage is TRBV29-1 and J usage is TRBJ2-3; 9 bases are shared with TRBD2. The V and J ends lost 4 bases and 14 bases, in that order; junction bases with no gene match: 16. Germline assignment: CDR1 SQVTM and CDR2 ANQGSEA. The CDR3 runs to 14 residues. The CDR3 is CSVAVASGDLFVYF. CDR3 nucleotides: TGCAGCGTTGCGGTGGCTAGCGGGGACCTTTTTGTGTATTTT.

The V and J genes are TRBV10-3 and TRBJ2-7; 8 bases fit TRBD1. Germline lookup yields CDR1 ENHRY and CDR2 SYGVKD. The CDR3 has 14 residues. V gave up 7 bases and J gave up 3 bases; unmatched junction bases: 8. The CDR3 DNA is TGTGCCATCAACACCGGGACAGGAGTCTACGAGCAGTACTTC. Translated: CAINTGTGVYEQYF.

The V gene is TRBV7-3, the J gene TRBJ2-7; 10 bases fit TRBD2. This CDR3 has 14 amino acids. The germline CDR1 and CDR2 sequences are SGHTA and FQGTGA. The trim removed 5 bases at V and 0 bases at J, leaving 1 base unmatched. CDR3 amino acids: CASSPSGSSYEQYF. The CDR3 DNA sequence: TGTGCCAGCAGCCCTAGCGGGAGCTCCTACGAGCAGTACTTC.

The chain employs TRBV30 and TRBJ1-1; D might be TRBD1 (5 bases). Germline CDR1 and CDR2: GTSNPN and SVGIG (reference sequence). V lost 0 bases and J 11 bases, leaving 10 bases between the germline ends. The CDR3 is 11 amino acids. CDR3 DNA sequence: TGTGCCTGGAGTGTTTCAGGGTTGGCTTTCTTT. It is translated as CAWSVSGLAFF.

This chain connects TRBV29-1 to TRBJ1-2; D not certain. CDR1 is SQVTM, CDR2 ANQGSEA, per germline. V was trimmed by 3 bases and J by 4 bases, leaving 21 bases between them. The CDR3 is made up of 16 amino acids. The CDR3 bases are TGCAGCGTTGATAACCCATCTTTGTCATCGAGCTATGGCTACACCTTC. Translation: CSVDNPSLSSSYGYTF. Looking up the rest from reference TRBV29-1 and TRBJ1-2 gives the full variable domain: SAVISQKPSRDICQRGTSLTIQCQVDSQVTMMFWYRQQPGQSLTLIATANQGSEATYESGFVIDKFPISRPNLTFSTLTVSNMSPEDSSIYLCSVDNPSLSSSYGYTFGSGTRLTVV.

This clone was seen just once. The chain couples TRBV25-1 to TRBJ1-5; D is unclear. CDR3 size: 14 residues. V was shortened by 1 base and J by 6 bases, with 10 bases between the two germline ends. Germline CDR1 MGHDK, CDR2 SYGVNS. In DNA form, the CDR3 reads TGTGCCAGCAGTGAATTGGAAGGGTTTCAGCCCCAGCATTTT. Translating gives CASSELEGFQPQHF. Variable domain in full (rest from reference TRBV25-1 and TRBJ1-5): EADIYQTPRYLVIGTGKKITLECSQTMGHDKMYWYQQDPGMELHLIHYSYGVNSTEKGDLSSESTVSRIRTEHFPLTLESARPSHTSQYLCASSELEGFQPQHFGDGTRLSIL.

This chain joins TRBV7-2 and TRBJ2-7; D is unresolved. V lost 5 bases and J lost 2, with 13 bases in between. CDR3 size: 14 residues. CDR1 is SGHTA, CDR2 FQGNSA, per germline. The chain's CDR3 is CASSRSEGTYEQYF. The CDR3 nucleotides read TGTGCCAGCAGCCGATCAGAAGGAACCTACGAGCAGTACTTC.

The CDR3 nucleotides are TGTGCCAGCAGCTTTGACCTCCAGACCCAGTACTTC. It encodes CASSFDLQTQYF. This sequence joins TRBV7-9 and TRBJ2-5; D is ambiguous. This CDR3 is built from 12 residues. The germline V and J ends were trimmed by 3 bases and 6 bases, with 8 bases remaining between them. CDR1 SEHNR and CDR2 FQNEAQ come from the germline V gene (reference sequence). The entire variable domain, with the rest obtained from reference TRBV7-9 and TRBJ2-5, is as follows: DTGVSQNPRHKITKRGQNVTFRCDPISEHNRLYWYRQTLGQGPEFLTYFQNEAQLEKSRLLSDRFSAERPKGSFSTLEIQRTEQGDSAMYLCASSFDLQTQYFGPGTRLLVL.

This chain connects TRBV28 to TRBJ2-1; D gene uncertain. Trimming took off 3 bases at V and 9 bases at J, with 9 bases between the two ends. Germline lookup yields CDR1 MDHEN and CDR2 SYDVKM. CDR3 length: 12 amino acids. The CDR3 DNA follows: TGTGCCAGCAGTTTCTCTCCGCGTGAGCAGTTCTTC. This codes for CASSFSPREQFF.

This chain connects TRBV5-6 to TRBJ2-5; no clear D gene. CDR1 is SGHDT and CDR2 is YYEEEE in the germline V gene. The CDR3 runs to 14 residues. The V gene lost 3 bases and the J gene lost 1 base, with 10 bases spanning the gap. The CDR3 loop is CASSSWQVQETQYF. In DNA, the CDR3 is TGTGCCAGCAGCTCCTGGCAGGTCCAAGAGACCCAGTACTTC.

Many counts were recorded for this clone. The chain carries TRBV21-1 and TRBJ1-6. TRBV21-1 is a pseudogene segment. This CDR3 is built from 12 residues. This chain's CDR3 is CASSKESSPLHF. The CDR3 region has the DNA TGTGCCAGCAGCAAAGAGAGTTCACCCCTCCACTTT.